Included here is one T cell receptor (beta chain) sequence, with context. Researchers sorted naive CD8 T cells as cells that were CD8+CD4-CCR7+CD45RA+. The sample originates from a study of molecular identifiers for immune sequencing clone quantification. TCRdb used MiXCR to reprocess the PCR reads, holding one entry per CDR3 protein. Here the sample spans about 320,000 distinct CDR3 sequences, 20% to 25% being singletons. Looked up from germline, CDR1 is SGDLS and CDR2 is YYNGEE. Trimming left V 0 bases short and J 1 base short, with 1 base between. This CDR3 has 13 amino acids. Sample: naive CD8+ T cells from blood, with Jurkat cell RNA spiked in. Subset given: FACS-sorted CD8+CD4-CCR7+CD45RA+ naive T cells. The sequence derives from a human donor in good health. Some libraries in this study had Jurkat cell RNA spiked in. The chain combines TRBV9 with TRBJ2-2; no clear D gene. CDR3 DNA: TGTGCCAGCAGCGTAGAGAACACCGGGGAGCTGTTTTTT. This encodes CASSVENTGELFF.